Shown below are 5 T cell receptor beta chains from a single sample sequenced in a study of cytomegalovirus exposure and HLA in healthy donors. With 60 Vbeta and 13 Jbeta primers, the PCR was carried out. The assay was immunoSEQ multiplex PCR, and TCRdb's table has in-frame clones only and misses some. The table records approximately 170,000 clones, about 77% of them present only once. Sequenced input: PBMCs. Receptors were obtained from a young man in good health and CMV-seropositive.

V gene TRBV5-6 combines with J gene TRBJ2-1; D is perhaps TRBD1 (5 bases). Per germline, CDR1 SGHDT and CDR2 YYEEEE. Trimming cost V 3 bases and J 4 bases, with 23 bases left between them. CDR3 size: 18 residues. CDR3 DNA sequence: TGTGCCAGCAGCTCACAATTGCTTAGGACACGACGATACAATGAGCAGTTCTTC. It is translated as CASSSQLLRTRRYNEQFF. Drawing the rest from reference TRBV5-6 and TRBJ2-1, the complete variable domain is DAGVTQSPTHLIKTRGQQVTLRCSPKSGHDTVSWYQQALGQGPQFIFQYYEEEERQRGNFPDRFSGHQFPNYSSELNVNALLLGDSALYLCASSSQLLRTRRYNEQFFGPGTRLTVL.

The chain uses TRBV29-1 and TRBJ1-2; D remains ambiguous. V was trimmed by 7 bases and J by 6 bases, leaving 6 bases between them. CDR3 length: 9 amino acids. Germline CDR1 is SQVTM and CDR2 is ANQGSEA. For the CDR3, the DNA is TGCAGCGCCTCAGATGGCTACACCTTC. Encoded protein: CSASDGYTF.

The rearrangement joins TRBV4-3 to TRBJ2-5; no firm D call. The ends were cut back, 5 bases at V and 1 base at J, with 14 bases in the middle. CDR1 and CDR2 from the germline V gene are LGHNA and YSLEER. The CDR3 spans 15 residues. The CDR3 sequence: CASSNTRTIQETQYF. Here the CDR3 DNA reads TGCGCCAGCAGCAACACCCGAACAATCCAAGAGACCCAGTACTTC.

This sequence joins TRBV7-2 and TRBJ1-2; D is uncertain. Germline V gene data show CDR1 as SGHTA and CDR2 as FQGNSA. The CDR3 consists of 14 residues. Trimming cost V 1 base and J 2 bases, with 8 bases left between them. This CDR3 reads CASSLGARNYGYTF. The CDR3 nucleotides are TGTGCCAGCAGCTTAGGCGCCAGGAACTATGGCTACACCTTC.

The CDR3 DNA follows: TGTGCCAGCAGCTTAGACAGGGTCGAGGTGCACATTCAGTACTTC. Protein product: CASSLDRVEVHIQYF. The rearrangement uses TRBV11-2 and TRBJ2-4; perhaps TRBD1 as D (5 bases). This CDR3 region has 15 residues. With 0 bases removed from V and 8 bases from J, the gap between germline ends came to 14 bases. Germline assignment: CDR1 SGHAT and CDR2 FQNNGV.